The 16 T cell receptor beta chains presented below share a single source sample, sequenced in a study of cytomegalovirus exposure and HLA in healthy donors. Only in-frame clones appear in the TCRdb table, and some are missing; sequencing was by immunoSEQ multiplex PCR. The table includes some 250,000 clones, around 89% detected once. Sequencing was carried out using PBMCs. Every receptor here comes from a woman younger than 35 in good health and CMV-seronegative.

The chain is built from TRBV5-4 and TRBJ2-1; the match to TRBD1 covers 7 bases. V shed 5 bases and J 5 bases; nucleotides not matched to a gene: 4. Germline loops: CDR1 SGHNT, CDR2 YYREEE (reference sequence). The CDR3 is 13 amino acids. For the CDR3, the DNA is TGTGCCAGCAGGAGGGACAGTCACAATGAGCAGTTCTTC. This translates into CASRRDSHNEQFF.

The chain recombines TRBV7-9 with TRBJ1-3; no definite D call. Trimming pared 11 bases from V and 0 bases from J, leaving 14 bases between. Germline V gene sequence: CDR1 SEHNR, CDR2 FQNEAQ (reference sequence). CDR3 length equals 14 residues. The CDR3 region has the DNA TGTGCCTGCCAGTCGGGAAGCTCTGGAAACACCATATATTTT. It yields the protein CACQSGSSGNTIYF.

This sequence joins TRBV28 and TRBJ1-6, with 7 positions matching TRBD1. The CDR3 is 15 amino acids. J gave up 7 bases and V 3 bases, and 6 bases lay outside the gene matches. From germline, CDR1 is MDHEN and CDR2 SYDVKM. CDR3 DNA sequence: TGTGCCAGCAGTTTGACAGGGTCGGGAAATTCACCCCTCCACTTT. It translates to CASSLTGSGNSPLHF.

In regard to this clone: Within the sample, other DNA sequences also encode this same CDR3. The rearrangement uses TRBV28 and TRBJ1-2; D call uncertain. The V and J ends lost 2 bases and 6 bases respectively, with 7 bases between them. Germline CDR1 and CDR2: MDHEN and SYDVKM. The CDR3 consists of 12 residues. The CDR3 here is CASSLVADGYTF. For the CDR3, the DNA is TGTGCCAGCAGTTTAGTGGCTGATGGCTACACCTTC.

The rearrangement uses TRBV7-6 and TRBJ1-4; D is unclear. Germline V gives CDR1 SGHVS, CDR2 FNYEAQ. This CDR3 region has 19 residues. The V end was cut by 2 bases, the J end by 1 base, with 20 bases between. The CDR3 DNA sequence: TGTGCCAGCAGCTTAAGGGAGTTTGACGATAGAATAACTAATGAAAAACTGTTTTTT. Translation gives CASSLREFDDRITNEKLFF. The variable domain in full, completed from reference TRBV7-6 and TRBJ1-4, reads GAGVSQSPRYKVTKRGQDVALRCDPISGHVSLYWYRQALGQGPEFLTYFNYEAQQDKSGLPNDRFSAERPEGSISTLTIQRTEQRDSAMYRCASSLREFDDRITNEKLFFGSGTQLSVL.

V gene TRBV15 combines with J gene TRBJ2-7; 9 nucleotides agree with TRBD2. This CDR3 comprises 18 residues. From germline, CDR1 is LNHNV and CDR2 YYDKDF (reference sequence). The V and J ends lost 0 bases and 3 bases, in that order; junction bases with no gene match: 12. The CDR3 nucleotides read TGTGCCACCAGCAGAGATCCCGGGGAGAGCGGGGGGATCTACGAGCAGTACTTC. This sequence encodes CATSRDPGESGGIYEQYF.

V usage is TRBV28 and J usage is TRBJ2-2; TRBD1 matches 7 bases. CDR1 is MDHEN, CDR2 SYDVKM, per germline. The CDR3 runs to 18 residues. With 5 bases clipped from V and 3 bases from J, the junction kept 15 bases outside the gene matches. The CDR3 DNA follows: TGTGCCAGCAGTCTCGGTCCTATTGAGGGGGCCGACACCGGGGAGCTGTTTTTT. It is translated as CASSLGPIEGADTGELFF.

This clone is a singleton in its sample. The V gene is TRBV6-1, the J gene TRBJ2-7, with D perhaps matching TRBD2 (5 bases). CDR1 MNHNS and CDR2 SASEGT come from the germline V gene. The CDR3 covers 15 residues. Trimming took 6 bases from V and 6 from J, leaving 21 bases between them. The CDR3 DNA sequence: TGTGCCAGCAGGCTGGGATTGGAGAGGGCATCCGAGCAGTACGTC. Protein: CASRLGLERASEQYV.

The count of this clone is one. The chain links TRBV5-1 to TRBJ2-5, with 9 bases aligning to TRBD1. Per the germline V gene, CDR1 is SGHRS and CDR2 is YFSETQ. Germline trimming cut 0 bases from V and 0 bases from J; bases unmatched to any gene: 0. The CDR3 is 15 amino acids. The CDR3 here is CASSLGDRDQETQYF. As DNA, the CDR3 is TGCGCCAGCAGCTTGGGGGACAGGGACCAAGAGACCCAGTACTTC.

V is TRBV7-2 and J is TRBJ2-7; D possibly corresponds to TRBD1 (6 bases). V was trimmed by 3 bases and J by 5 bases, leaving 17 bases between them. The CDR3 is 15 amino acids. Germline V CDR1 and CDR2: SGHTA, FQGNSA. The CDR3: CASSFEPTGRNEQYF. For the CDR3, the DNA is TGTGCCAGCAGCTTCGAGCCTACAGGGCGGAACGAGCAGTACTTC.

The V call is TRBV9, the J call TRBJ1-2, with D possibly matching TRBD1 (6 bases). V gave up 6 bases and J gave up 0 bases, with 12 bases separating them. Germline CDR1 is SGDLS and CDR2 is YYNGEE. The CDR3 runs 14 residues. The CDR3 spells CASTLRQANYGYTF. CDR3 nucleotide sequence: TGTGCCAGCACTTTGAGACAGGCTAACTATGGCTACACCTTC.

The chain couples TRBV25-1 to TRBJ1-4; maybe TRBD1 (5 bases). Trimming removed 4 bases at V and 0 bases at J, with 15 bases between. Looked up from germline, CDR1 is MGHDK and CDR2 is SYGVNS. CDR3 length: 17 amino acids. Written as DNA, the CDR3 is TGTGCCAGCAGTGTAGGCAGGGCCACCTCAACTAATGAAAAACTGTTTTTT. It is translated as CASSVGRATSTNEKLFF.

The rearrangement joins TRBV18 to TRBJ2-1; D gene uncertain. This CDR3 contains 17 residues. Trimming pared 1 base from V and 3 bases from J, leaving 16 bases between. In germline, CDR1 is KGHSH, CDR2 LQKENI. In DNA, the CDR3 is TGTGCCAGCTCACCACACCCCGGCTCACCGGGCTACAATGAGCAGTTCTTC. The encoded protein is CASSPHPGSPGYNEQFF.

Comments on this clone: The sample contains more than one DNA sequence encoding this CDR3. This chain joins TRBV10-1 and TRBJ2-2; D gene ambiguous. Germline CDR1 is WNHNN and CDR2 is SYGVQD (reference sequence). Trimming shortened V by 6 bases and J by 3 bases, and 5 bases separated the two germline ends. The CDR3 contains 12 residues. Here the CDR3 DNA reads TGCGCCAGCAGCCGGTACACCGGGGAGCTGTTTTTT. This gives the protein CASSRYTGELFF.

The chain carries TRBV19 and TRBJ1-5; tentative D call: TRBD1 (6 bases). V lost 4 bases to trimming and J lost 5 bases, with 15 bases between them. This CDR3 has 15 residues. The germline gives CDR1 LNHDA, CDR2 SQIVND (reference sequence). The CDR3 loop is CASSSGIQGDQPQHF. The CDR3 DNA reads TGTGCCAGTAGTAGTGGGATACAGGGAGATCAGCCCCAGCATTTT.

The CDR3: CSVDLPGTGFRNTIYF. As DNA, the CDR3 is TGCAGCGTTGACTTGCCTGGGACAGGGTTCAGAAACACCATATATTTT. The chain is built from TRBV29-1 and TRBJ1-3; 9 bases line up with TRBD1. The CDR3 is 16 amino acids. Germline trimming cut 3 bases from V and 5 bases from J; bases unmatched to any gene: 11. Germline assignment: CDR1 SQVTM and CDR2 ANQGSEA.